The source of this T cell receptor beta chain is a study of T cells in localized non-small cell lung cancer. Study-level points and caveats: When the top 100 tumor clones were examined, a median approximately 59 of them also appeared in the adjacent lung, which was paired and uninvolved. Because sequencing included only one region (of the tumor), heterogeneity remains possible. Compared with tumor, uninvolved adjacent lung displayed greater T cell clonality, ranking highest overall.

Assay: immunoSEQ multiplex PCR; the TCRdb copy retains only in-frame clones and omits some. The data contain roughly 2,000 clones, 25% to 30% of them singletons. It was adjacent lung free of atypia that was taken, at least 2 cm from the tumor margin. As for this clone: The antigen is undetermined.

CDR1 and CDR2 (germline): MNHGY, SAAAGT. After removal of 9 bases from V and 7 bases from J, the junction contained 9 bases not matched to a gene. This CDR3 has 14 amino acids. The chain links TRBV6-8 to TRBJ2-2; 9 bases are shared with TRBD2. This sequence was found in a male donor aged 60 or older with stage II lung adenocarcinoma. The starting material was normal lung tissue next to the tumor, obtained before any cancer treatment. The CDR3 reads CASWRGGLSGELFF. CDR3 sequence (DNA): TGTGCCAGTTGGCGGGGGGGCTTAAGCGGGGAGCTGTTTTTT.